This paragraph reports one T cell receptor (beta chain). The sample belongs to a study of shared T cell receptors in the human thymus. TCRdb's table, derived via immunoSEQ multiplex PCR, lists solely in-frame clones and lacks some. The table shows some 720,000 clones, with roughly 90% occurring only once. These data were also reused for a study on human thymus T cells. As that report states: Healthy Finnish infants undergoing corrective surgery for congenital heart defects were the donors. V and J genes seemed to be used with bias in thymic and blood repertoires.

Sequenced material: thymocytes. The TCR was taken from a boy in the first two years of life with a congenital heart defect.

The CDR3 is CASVLGDRVGNGYTF. CDR3 coding DNA: TGTGCTAGTGTCCTTGGGGACAGGGTGGGGAATGGCTACACCTTC. The V call is TRBV12-5, the J call TRBJ1-2; 9 bases are shared with TRBD1. This CDR3 region has 15 residues. The trim removed 7 bases at V and 6 bases at J, leaving 12 bases unmatched. Germline V gives CDR1 LGHNT, CDR2 FRNRAP.